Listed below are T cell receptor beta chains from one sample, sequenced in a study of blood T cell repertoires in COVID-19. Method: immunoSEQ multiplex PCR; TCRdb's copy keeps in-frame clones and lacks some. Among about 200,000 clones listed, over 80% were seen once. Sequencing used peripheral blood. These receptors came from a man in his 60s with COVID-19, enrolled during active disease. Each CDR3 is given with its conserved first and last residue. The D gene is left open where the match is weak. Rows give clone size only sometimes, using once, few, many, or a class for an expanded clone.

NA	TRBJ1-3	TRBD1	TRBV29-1	TGCAGCGTAGGGACAGACTCTGGAAACACCATATATTTT	CSVGTDSGNTIYF
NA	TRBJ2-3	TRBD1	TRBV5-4	TGTGCCAGCAGCTTGGCCTGGGCCGCAGGGGGCGTCGATACGCAGTATTTT	CASSLAWAAGGVDTQYF
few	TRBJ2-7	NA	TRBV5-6	TGTGCCAGCAGCTCGTCTACCTCCTACGAGCAGTACTTC	CASSSSTSYEQYF
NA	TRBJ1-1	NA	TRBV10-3	TGTGCCATCAGTGGTGCGGTGAACACTGAAGCTTTCTTT	CAISGAVNTEAFF
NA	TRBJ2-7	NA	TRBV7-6	TGTGCCAGCAGCCGCGGGCCGGGCGACGAGCAGTACTTC	CASSRGPGDEQYF
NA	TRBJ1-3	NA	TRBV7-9	TGTGCCAGCAGGATCCCAAGCGGGAACACCATATATTTT	CASRIPSGNTIYF
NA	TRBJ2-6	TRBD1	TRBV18	TGTGCCAGCTCACCCGACGGGACAGGGGTTGTTGGGGCCAACGTCCTGACTTTC	CASSPDGTGVVGANVLTF
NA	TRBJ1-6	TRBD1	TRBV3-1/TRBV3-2	TGTGCCAGCAGGCCGGGGCAGGGGGCGGGGGCACCCCTCCACTTT	CASRPGQGAGAPLHF
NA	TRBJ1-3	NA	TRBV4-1	TGCGCCAGCAGCCAGGCACAGCCAAACACCATATATTTT	CASSQAQPNTIYF
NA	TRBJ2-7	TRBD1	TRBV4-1	TGCGCCAGCAGCCGGTCGCCGGGACAGGGAAACTACGAGCAGTACTTC	CASSRSPGQGNYEQYF
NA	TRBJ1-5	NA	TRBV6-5	TGTGCCAGCAGCCGCAGGGGTGGCAATCAGCCCCAGCATTTT	CASSRRGGNQPQHF
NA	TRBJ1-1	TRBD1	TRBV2	TGTGCCAGCATGGACGGGACAGCGAACACTGAAGCTTTCTTT	CASMDGTANTEAFF
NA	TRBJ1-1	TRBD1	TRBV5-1	TGCGCCAGCAGCTCGGGACAGGGACGATCTGACACTGAAGCTTTCTTT	CASSSGQGRSDTEAFF